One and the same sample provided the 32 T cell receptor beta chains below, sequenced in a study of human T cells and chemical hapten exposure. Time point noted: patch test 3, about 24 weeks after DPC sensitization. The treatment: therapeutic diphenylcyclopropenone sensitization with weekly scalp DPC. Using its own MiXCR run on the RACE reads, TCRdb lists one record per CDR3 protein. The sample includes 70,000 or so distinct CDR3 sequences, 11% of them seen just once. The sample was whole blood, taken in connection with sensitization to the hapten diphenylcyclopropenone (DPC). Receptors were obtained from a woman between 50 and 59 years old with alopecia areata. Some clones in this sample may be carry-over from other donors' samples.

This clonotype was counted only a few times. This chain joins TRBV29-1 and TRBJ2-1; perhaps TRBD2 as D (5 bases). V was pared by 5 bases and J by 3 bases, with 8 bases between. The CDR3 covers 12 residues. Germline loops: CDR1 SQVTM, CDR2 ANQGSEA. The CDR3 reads CSVLTNYNEQFF. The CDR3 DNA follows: TGCAGCGTTCTGACTAACTACAATGAGCAGTTCTTC.

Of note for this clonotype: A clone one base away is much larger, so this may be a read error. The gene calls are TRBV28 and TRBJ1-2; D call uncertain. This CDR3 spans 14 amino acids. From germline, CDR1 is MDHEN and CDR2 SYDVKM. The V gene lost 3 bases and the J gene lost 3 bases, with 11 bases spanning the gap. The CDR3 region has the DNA TGTGCCAGCAGTTTTGGGGATAGCGACTATGGCTACACCTTC. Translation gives CASSFGDSDYGYTF.

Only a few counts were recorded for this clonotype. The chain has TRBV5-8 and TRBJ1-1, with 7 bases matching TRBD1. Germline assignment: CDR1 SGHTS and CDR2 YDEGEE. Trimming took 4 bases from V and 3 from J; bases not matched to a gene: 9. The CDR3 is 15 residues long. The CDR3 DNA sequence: TGTGCCAGCAGCCTAGGACAGGCGGGAGACACTGAAGCTTTCTTT. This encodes CASSLGQAGDTEAFF.

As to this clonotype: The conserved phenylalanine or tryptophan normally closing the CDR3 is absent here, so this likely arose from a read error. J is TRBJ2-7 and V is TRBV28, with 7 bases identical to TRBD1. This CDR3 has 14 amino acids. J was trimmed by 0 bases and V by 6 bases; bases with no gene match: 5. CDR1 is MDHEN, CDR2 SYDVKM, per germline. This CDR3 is CASRSTGHSYEQYY. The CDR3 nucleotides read TGTGCCAGCAGGTCGACAGGGCACTCCTACGAGCAGTACTAC.

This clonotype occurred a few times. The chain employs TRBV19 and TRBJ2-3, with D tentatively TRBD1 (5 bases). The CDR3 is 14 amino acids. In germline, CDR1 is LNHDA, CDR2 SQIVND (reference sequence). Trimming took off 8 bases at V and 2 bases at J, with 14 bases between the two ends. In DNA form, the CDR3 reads TGTGCCAGTCAACCTACAGGAACCACAGATACGCAGTATTTT. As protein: CASQPTGTTDTQYF.

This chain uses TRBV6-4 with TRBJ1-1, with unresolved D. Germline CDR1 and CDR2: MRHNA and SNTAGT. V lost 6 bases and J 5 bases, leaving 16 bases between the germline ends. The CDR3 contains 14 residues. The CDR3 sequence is CASRAVERATEAFF. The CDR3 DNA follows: TGTGCCAGCAGGGCGGTTGAACGTGCGACTGAAGCTTTCTTT.

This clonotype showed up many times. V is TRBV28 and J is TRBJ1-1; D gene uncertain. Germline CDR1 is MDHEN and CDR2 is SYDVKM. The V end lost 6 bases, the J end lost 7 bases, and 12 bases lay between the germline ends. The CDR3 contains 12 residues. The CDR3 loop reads CASSPGRVEAFF. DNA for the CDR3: TGTGCCAGCAGCCCTGGTAGGGTTGAAGCTTTCTTT.

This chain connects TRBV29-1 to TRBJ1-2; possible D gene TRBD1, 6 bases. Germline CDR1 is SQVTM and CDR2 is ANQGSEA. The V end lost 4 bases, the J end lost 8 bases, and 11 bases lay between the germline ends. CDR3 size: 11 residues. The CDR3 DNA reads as TGCAGCGTTGTCAGGGGTGACGGCTACACCTTC. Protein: CSVVRGDGYTF.

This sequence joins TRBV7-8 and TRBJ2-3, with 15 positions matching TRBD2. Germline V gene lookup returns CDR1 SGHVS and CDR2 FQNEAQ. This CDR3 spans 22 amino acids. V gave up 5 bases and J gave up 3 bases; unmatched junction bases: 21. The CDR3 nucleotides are TGTGCCAGCAGCCAAGCTGCAAGGACTAGCGGGAGGGCCGCGTTGAGGACAGATACGCAGTATTTT. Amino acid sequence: CASSQAARTSGRAALRTDTQYF.

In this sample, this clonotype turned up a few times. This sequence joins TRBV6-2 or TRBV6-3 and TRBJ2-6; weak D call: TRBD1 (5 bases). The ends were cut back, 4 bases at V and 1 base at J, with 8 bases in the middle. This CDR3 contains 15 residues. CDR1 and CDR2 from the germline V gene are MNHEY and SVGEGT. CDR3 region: CASSSGHSGANVLTF. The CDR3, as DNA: TGTGCCAGCAGTTCCGGACATTCTGGGGCCAACGTCCTGACTTTC.

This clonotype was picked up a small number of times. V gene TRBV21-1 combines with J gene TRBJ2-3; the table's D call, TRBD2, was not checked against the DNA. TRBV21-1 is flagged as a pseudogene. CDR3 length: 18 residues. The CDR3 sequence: CASSTKGPTSGETDTQYF. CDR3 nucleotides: TGTGCCAGCAGCACAAAAGGACCGACTAGCGGGGAAACAGATACGCAGTATTTT.

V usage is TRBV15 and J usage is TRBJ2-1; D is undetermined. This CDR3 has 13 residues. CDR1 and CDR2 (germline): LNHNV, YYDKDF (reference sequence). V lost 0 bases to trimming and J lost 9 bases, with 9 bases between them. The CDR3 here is CATSRDLRSEQFF. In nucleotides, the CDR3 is TGTGCCACCAGCAGAGATTTGAGGAGTGAGCAGTTCTTC.

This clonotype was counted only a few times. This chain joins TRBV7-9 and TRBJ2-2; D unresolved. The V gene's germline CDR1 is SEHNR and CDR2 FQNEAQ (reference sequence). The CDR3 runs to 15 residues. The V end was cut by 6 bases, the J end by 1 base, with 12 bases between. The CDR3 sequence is CASSLHGWNTGELFF. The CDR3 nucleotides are TGTGCCAGCAGTCTGCATGGATGGAACACCGGGGAGCTGTTTTTT.

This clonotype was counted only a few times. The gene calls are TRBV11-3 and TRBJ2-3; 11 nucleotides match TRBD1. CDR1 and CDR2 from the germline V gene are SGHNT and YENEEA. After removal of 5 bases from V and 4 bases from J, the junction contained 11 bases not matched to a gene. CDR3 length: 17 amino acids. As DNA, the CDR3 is TGTGCCAGCAGCCCATTCTCCGGGACAGGGGGGCCAGATACGCAGTATTTT. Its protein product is CASSPFSGTGGPDTQYF.

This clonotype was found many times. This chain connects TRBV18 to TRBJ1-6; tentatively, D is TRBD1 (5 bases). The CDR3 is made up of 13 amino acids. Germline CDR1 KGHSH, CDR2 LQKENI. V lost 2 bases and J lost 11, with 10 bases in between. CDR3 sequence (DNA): TGTGCCAGCTCACCAGACAGTCAGACACCCCTCCACTTT. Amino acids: CASSPDSQTPLHF.

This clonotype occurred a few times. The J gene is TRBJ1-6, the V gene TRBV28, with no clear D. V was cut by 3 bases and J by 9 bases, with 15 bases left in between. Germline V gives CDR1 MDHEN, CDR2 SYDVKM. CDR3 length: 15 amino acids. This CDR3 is CASSLMEVRSSPLHF. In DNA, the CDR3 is TGTGCCAGCAGTTTGATGGAAGTAAGAAGTTCACCCCTCCACTTT.

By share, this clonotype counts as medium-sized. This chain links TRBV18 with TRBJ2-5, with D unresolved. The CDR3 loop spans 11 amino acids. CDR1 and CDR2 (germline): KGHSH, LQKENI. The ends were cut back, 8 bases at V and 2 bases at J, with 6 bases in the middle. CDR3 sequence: CASSSQETQYF. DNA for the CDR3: TGTGCCAGCAGCTCGCAAGAGACCCAGTACTTC.

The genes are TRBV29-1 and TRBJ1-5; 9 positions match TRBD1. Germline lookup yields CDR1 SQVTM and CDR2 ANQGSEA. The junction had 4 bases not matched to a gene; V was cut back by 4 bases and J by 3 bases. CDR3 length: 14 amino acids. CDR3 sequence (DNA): TGCAGCGTTGCCGGGACAGGGCCCAATCAGCCCCAGCATTTT. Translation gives CSVAGTGPNQPQHF.

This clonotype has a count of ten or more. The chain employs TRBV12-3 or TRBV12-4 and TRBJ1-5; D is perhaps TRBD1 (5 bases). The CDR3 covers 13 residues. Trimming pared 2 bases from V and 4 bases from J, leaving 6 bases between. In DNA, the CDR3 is TGTGCCAGCAGTTTACGGGGGAATCAGCCCCAGCATTTT. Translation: CASSLRGNQPQHF.

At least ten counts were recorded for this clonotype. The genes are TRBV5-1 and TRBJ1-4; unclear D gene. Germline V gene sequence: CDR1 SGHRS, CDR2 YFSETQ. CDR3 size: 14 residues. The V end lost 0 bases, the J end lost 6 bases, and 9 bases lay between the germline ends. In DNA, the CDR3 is TGCGCCAGCAGCTTGGGGGCCGCCCATGAAAAACTGTTTTTT. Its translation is CASSLGAAHEKLFF. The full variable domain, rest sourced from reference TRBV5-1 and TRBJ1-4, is KAGVTQTPRYLIKTRGQQVTLSCSPISGHRSVSWYQQTPGQGLQFLFEYFSETQRNKGNFPGRFSGRQFSNSRSEMNVSTLELGDSALYLCASSLGAAHEKLFFGSGTQLSVL.

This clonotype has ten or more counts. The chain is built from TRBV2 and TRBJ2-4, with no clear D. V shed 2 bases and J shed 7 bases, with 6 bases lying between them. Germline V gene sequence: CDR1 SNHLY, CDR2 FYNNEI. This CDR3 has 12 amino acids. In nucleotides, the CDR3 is TGTGCCAGCAGTGAACGAGCTAACATTCAGTACTTC. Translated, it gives CASSERANIQYF.

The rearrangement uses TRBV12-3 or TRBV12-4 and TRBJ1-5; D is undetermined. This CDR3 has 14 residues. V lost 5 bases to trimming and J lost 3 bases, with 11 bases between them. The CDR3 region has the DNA TGTGCCAGCAGTCCGGACGGGTCCAATCAGCCCCAGCATTTT. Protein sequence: CASSPDGSNQPQHF.

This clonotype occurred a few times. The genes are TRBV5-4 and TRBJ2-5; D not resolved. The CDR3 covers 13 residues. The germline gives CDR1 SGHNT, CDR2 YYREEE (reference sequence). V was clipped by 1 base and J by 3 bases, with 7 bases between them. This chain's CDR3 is CASSLMQKETQYF. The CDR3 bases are TGTGCCAGCAGCTTGATGCAGAAAGAGACCCAGTACTTC.

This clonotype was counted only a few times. CDR3 nucleotides: TGTGCCAGTAGTATCCCCCCGCTCAACAATCAGCCCCAGCATTTT. Translating it yields CASSIPPLNNQPQHF. J is TRBJ1-5 and V is TRBV19; no definite D call. This CDR3 spans 15 amino acids. Trimming stripped 3 bases from V and 3 bases from J, with 12 bases between. From germline, CDR1 is LNHDA and CDR2 SQIVND (reference sequence).

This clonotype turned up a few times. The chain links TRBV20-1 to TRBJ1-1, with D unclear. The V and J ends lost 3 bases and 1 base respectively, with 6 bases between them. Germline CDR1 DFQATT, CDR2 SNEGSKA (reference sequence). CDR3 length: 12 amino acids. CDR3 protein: CSASSRNTEAFF. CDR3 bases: TGCAGTGCTAGTAGCAGGAACACTGAAGCTTTCTTT.

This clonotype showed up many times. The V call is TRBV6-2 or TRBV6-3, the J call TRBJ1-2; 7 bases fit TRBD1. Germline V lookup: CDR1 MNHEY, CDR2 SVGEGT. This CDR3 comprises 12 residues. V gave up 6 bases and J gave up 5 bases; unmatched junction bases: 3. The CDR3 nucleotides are TGTGCCAGCAGCCTACAGGGGTATGGCTACACCTTC. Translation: CASSLQGYGYTF.

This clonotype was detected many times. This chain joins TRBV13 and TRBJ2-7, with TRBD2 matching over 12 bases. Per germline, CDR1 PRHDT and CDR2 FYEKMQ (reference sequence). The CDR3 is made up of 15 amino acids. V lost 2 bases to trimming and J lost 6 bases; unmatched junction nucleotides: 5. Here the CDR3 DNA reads TGTGCCAGCAGCTTATGGACTAGCGGGAAGGGCGAGCAGTACTTC. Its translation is CASSLWTSGKGEQYF.

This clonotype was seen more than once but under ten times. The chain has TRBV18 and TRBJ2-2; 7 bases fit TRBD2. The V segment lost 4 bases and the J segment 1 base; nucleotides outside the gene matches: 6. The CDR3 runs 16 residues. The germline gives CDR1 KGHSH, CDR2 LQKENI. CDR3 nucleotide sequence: TGTGCCAGCTCACGTTTCGGGACTAAGAACACCGGGGAGCTGTTTTTT. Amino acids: CASSRFGTKNTGELFF.

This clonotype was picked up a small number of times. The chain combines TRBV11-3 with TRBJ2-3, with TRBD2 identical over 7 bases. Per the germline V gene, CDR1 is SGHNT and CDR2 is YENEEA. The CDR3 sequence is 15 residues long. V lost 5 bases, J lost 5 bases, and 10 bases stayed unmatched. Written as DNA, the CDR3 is TGTGCCAGCAGCCTATCCGGGACTACGGGAGATACGCAGTATTTT. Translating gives CASSLSGTTGDTQYF.

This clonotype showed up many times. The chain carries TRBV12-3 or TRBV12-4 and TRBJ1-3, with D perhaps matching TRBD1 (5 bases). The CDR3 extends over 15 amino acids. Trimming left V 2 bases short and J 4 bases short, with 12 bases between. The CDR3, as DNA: TGTGCCAGCAGTTTACGGACACAGCGGGGAAACACCATATATTTT. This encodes CASSLRTQRGNTIYF.

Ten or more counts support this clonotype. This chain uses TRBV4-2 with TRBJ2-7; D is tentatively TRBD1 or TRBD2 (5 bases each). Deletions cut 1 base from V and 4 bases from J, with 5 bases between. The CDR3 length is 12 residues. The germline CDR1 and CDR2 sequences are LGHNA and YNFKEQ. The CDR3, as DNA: TGTGCCAGCAGCCAAGGGGGGTACGAGCAGTACTTC. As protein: CASSQGGYEQYF.

Here the CDR3 reads CASSLVGTGATDTQYF. The CDR3 DNA follows: TGTGCCAGCAGCTTAGTTGGGACAGGGGCCACAGATACGCAGTATTTT. The chain employs TRBV7-6 and TRBJ2-3; TRBD1 matches at 10 bases. The J segment lost 2 bases and the V segment lost 1 base, leaving 3 bases of the junction unmatched. The CDR3 is 16 amino acids. Germline V gives CDR1 SGHVS, CDR2 FNYEAQ.